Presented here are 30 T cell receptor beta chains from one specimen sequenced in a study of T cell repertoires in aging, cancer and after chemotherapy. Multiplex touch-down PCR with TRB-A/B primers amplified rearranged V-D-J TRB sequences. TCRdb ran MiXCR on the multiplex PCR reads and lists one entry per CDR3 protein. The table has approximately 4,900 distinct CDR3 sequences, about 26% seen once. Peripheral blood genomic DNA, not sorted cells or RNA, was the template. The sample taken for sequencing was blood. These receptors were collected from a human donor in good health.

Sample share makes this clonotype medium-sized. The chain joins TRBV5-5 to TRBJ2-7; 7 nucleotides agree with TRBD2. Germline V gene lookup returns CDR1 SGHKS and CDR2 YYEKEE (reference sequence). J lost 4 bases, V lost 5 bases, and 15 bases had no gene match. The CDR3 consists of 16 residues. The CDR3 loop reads CASSPEGRAHLYEQYF. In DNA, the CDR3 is TGTGCCAGCAGTCCCGAAGGGAGGGCCCACCTGTACGAGCAGTACTTC.

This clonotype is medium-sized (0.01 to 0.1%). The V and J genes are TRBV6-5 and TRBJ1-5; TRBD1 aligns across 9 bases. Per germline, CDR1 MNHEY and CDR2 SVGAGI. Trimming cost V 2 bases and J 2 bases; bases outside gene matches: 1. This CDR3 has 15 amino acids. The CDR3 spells CASSYDRGGNQPQHF. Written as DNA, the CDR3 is TGTGCCAGCAGTTACGACAGGGGGGGCAATCAGCCCCAGCATTTT.

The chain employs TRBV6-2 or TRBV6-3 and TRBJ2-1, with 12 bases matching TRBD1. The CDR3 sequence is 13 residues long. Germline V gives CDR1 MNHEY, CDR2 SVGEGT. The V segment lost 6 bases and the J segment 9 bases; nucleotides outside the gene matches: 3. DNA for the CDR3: TGTGCCAGCAGGGGGACAGGGGGCAGTGAGCAGTTCTTC. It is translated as CASRGTGGSEQFF.

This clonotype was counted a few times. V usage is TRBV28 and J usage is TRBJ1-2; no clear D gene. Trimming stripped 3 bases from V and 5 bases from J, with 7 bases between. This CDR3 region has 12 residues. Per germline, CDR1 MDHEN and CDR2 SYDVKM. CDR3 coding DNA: TGTGCCAGCAGTTTGCGGGGATATGGCTACACCTTC. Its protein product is CASSLRGYGYTF.

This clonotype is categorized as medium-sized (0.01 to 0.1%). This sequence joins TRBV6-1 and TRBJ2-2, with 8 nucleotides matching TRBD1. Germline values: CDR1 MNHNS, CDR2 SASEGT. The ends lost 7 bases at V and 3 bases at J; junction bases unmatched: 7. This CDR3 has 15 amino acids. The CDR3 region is CASNSGTGDTGELFF. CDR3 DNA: TGTGCCAGCAATTCCGGGACAGGCGACACCGGGGAGCTGTTTTTT.

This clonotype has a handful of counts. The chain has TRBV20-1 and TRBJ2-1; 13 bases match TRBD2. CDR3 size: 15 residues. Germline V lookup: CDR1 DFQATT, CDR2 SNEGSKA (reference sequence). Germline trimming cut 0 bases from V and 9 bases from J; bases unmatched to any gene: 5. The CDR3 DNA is TGCAGTGCTAGAGATCGGACTAGCGGGAGAGTTGAGCAGTTCTTC. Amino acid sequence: CSARDRTSGRVEQFF.

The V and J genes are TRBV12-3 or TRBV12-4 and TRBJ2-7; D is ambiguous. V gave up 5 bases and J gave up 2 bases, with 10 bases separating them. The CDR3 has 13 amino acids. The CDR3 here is CASSTGNTYEQYF. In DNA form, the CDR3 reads TGTGCCAGCAGTACCGGTAACACCTACGAGCAGTACTTC.

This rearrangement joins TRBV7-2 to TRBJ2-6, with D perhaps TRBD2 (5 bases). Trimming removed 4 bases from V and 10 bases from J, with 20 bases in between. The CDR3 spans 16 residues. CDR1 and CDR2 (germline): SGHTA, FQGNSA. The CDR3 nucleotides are TGTGCCAGCAGCTCGATAGCTAGCTCTGGGGTTAACGTCCTGACTTTC. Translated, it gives CASSSIASSGVNVLTF.

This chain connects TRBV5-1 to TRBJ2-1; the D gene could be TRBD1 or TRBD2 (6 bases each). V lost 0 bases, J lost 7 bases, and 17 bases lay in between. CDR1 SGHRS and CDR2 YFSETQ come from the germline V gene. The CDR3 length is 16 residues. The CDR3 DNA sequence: TGCGCCAGCAGCTTGGAGGGGGGCGCCGGATTTAATGAGCAGTTCTTC. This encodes CASSLEGGAGFNEQFF.

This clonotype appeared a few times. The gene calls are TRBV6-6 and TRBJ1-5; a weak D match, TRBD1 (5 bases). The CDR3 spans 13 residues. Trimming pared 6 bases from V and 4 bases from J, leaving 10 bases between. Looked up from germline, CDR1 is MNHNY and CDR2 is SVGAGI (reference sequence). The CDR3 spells CASRRDGNQPQHF. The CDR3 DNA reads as TGTGCCAGCAGGCGGGACGGGAATCAGCCCCAGCATTTT.

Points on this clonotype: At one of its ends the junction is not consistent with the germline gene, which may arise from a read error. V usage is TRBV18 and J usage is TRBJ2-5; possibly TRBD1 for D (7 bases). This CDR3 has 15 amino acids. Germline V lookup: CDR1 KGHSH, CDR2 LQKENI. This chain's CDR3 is CASSPGSEGAETQYF. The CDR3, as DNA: TGTGCGAGCTCACCCGGGAGCGAGGGGGCGGAGACCCAGTACTTC.

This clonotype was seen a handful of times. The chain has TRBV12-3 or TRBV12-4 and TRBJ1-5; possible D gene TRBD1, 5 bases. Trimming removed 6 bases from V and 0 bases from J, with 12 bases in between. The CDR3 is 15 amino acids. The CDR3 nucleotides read TGTGCCAGCAGGCCGTGGGGGGATAGCAATCAGCCCCAGCATTTT. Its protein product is CASRPWGDSNQPQHF.

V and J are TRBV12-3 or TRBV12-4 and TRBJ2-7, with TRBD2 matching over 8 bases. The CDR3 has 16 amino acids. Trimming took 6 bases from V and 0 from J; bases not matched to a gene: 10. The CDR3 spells CASSPKLAVSSYEQYF. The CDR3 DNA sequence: TGTGCCAGCAGCCCGAAACTAGCGGTCAGCTCCTACGAGCAGTACTTC.

CDR3 region: CASRLGQGGETQYF. DNA of the CDR3: TGTGCCAGCAGATTGGGACAGGGTGGGGAGACCCAGTACTTC. This chain joins TRBV7-9 and TRBJ2-5, with 9 bases fitting TRBD1. The germline V gene has CDR1 SEHNR and CDR2 FQNEAQ (reference sequence). J gave up 5 bases and V 6 bases, and 7 bases lay outside the gene matches. This CDR3 has 14 residues. Full variable domain (remainder filled in from reference TRBV7-9 and TRBJ2-5): DTGVSQNPRHKITKRGQNVTFRCDPISEHNRLYWYRQTLGQGPEFLTYFQNEAQLEKSRLLSDRFSAERPKGSFSTLEIQRTEQGDSAMYLCASRLGQGGETQYFGPGTRLLVL.

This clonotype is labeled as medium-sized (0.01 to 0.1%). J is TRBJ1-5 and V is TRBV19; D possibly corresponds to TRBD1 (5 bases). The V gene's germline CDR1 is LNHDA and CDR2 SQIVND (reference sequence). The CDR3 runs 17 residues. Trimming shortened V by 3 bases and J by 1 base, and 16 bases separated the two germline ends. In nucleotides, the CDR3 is TGTGCCAGTAGTATCACGGGCGCAGGGAAGAGCAATCAGCCCCAGCATTTT. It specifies CASSITGAGKSNQPQHF.

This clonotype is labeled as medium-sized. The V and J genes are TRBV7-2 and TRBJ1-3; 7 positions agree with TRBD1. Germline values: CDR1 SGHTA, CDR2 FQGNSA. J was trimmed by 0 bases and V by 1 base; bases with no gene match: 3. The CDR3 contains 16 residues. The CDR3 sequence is CASSLGQGSSGNTIYF. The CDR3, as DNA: TGTGCCAGCAGCTTAGGACAGGGCAGCTCTGGAAACACCATATATTTT. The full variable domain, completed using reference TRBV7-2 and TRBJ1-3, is GAGVSQSPSNKVTEKGKDVELRCDPISGHTALYWYRQSLGQGLEFLIYFQGNSAPDKSGLPSDRFSAERTGGSVSTLTIQRTQQEDSAVYLCASSLGQGSSGNTIYFGEGSWLTVV.

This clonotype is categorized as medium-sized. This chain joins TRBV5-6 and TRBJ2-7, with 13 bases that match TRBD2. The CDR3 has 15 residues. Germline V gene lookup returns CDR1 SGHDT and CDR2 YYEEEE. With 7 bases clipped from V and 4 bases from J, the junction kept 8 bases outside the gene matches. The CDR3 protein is CASGRLAGGTYEQYF. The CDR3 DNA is TGTGCCAGCGGGAGACTAGCGGGGGGCACATACGAGCAGTACTTC.

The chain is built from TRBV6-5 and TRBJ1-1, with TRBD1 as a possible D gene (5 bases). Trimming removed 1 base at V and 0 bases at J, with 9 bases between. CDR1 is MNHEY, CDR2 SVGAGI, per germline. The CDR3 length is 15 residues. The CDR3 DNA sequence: TGTGCCAGCAGTTACTTTGGGGCCTTGAACACTGAAGCTTTCTTT. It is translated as CASSYFGALNTEAFF.

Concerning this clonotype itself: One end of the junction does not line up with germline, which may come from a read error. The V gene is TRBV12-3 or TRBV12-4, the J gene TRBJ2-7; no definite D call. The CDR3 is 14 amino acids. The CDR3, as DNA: TGTGCCAGCAGTTTAGCAGGTCGATCCTACGAGCAGTACTTT. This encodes CASSLAGRSYEQYF.

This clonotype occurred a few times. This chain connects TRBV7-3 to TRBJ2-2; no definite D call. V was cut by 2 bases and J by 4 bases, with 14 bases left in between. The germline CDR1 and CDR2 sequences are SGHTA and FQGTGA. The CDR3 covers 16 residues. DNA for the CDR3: TGTGCCAGCAGCTTATTCACTCCTCTGGGCACCGGGGAGCTGTTTTTT. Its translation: CASSLFTPLGTGELFF.

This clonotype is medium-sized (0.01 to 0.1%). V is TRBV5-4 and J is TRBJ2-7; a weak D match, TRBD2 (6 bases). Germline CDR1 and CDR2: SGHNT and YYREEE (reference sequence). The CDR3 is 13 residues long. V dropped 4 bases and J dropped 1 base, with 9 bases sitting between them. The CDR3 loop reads CASSPAGSYEQYF. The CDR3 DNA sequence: TGTGCCAGCAGCCCCGCGGGGTCCTACGAGCAGTACTTC.

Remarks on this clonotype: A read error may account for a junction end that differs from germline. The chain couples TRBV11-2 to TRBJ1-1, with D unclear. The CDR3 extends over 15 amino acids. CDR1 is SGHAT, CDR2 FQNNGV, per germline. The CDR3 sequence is CASSPRSEGFTEAFF. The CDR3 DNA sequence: TGTGCCAGCAGCCCTCGATCCGAGGGCTTTACTGAGGCTTTCTTT.

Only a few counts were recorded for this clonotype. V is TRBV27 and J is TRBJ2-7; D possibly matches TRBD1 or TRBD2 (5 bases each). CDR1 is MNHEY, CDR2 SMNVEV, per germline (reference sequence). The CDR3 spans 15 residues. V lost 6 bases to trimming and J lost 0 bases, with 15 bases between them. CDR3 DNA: TGTGCCAGCAGACCTGGGACGGATCCCTCCTACGAGCAGTACTTC. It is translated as CASRPGTDPSYEQYF.

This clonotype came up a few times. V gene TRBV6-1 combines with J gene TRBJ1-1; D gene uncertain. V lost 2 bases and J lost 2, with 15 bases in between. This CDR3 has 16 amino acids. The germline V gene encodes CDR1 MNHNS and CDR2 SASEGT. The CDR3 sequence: CASSESLRVGNTEAFF. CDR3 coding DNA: TGTGCCAGCAGTGAATCTCTACGGGTCGGTAACACTGAAGCTTTCTTT.

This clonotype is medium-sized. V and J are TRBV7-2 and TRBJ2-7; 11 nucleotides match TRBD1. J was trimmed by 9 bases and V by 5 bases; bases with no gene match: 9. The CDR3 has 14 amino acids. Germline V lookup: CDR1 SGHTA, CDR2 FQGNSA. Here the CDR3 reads CASSAPGQGVGQYF. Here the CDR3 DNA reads TGTGCCAGCAGCGCGCCGGGACAGGGGGTAGGGCAGTACTTC.

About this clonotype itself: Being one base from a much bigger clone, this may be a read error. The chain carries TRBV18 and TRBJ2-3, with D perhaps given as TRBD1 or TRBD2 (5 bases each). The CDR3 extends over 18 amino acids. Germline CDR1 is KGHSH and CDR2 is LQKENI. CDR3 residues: CASSPPMGVQSGTDAQYF. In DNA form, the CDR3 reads TGTGCCAGCTCACCACCGATGGGGGTCCAGTCCGGCACAGATGCGCAGTATTTT.

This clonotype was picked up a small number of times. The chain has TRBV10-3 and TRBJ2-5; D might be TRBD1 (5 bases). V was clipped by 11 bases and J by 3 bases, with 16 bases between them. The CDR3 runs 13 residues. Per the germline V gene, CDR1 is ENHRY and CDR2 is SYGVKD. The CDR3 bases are TGTGCCTTCTCCCCAGGGTCCGAAGAGACCCAGTACTTC. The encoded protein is CAFSPGSEETQYF.

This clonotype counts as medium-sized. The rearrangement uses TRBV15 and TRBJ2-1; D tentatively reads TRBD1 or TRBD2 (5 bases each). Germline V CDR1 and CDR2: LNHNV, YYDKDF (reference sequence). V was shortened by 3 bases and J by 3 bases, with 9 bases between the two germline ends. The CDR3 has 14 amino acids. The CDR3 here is CATSSRDGYNEQFF. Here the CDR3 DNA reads TGTGCCACCAGCAGCCGGGACGGCTACAATGAGCAGTTCTTC.

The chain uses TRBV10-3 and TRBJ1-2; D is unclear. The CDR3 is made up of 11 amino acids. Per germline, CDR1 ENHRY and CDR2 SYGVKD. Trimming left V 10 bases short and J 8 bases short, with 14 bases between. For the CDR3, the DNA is TGTGCCACCCCGTCCGCCTCAGGCTACACCTTC. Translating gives CATPSASGYTF.

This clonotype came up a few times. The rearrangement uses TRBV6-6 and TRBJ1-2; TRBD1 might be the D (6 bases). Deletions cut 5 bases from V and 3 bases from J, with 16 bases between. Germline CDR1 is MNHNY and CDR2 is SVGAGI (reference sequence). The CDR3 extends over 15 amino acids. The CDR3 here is CASSNRQGIDYGYTF. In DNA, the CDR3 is TGTGCCAGCAGTAACCGCCAGGGGATCGACTATGGCTACACCTTC.